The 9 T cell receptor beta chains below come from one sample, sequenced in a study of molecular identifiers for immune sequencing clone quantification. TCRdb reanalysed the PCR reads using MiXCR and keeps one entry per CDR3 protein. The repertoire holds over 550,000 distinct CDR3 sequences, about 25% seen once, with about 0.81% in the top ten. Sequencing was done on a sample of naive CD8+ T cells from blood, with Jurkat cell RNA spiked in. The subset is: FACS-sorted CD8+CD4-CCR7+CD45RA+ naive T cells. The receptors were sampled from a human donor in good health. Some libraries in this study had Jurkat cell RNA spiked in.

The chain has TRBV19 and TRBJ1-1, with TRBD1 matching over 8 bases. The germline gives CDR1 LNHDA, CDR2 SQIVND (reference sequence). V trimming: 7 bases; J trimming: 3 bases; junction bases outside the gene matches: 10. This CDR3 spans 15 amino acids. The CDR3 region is CASIATGAAYTEAFF. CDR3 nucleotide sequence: TGTGCCAGTATTGCGACAGGGGCAGCGTACACTGAAGCTTTCTTT.

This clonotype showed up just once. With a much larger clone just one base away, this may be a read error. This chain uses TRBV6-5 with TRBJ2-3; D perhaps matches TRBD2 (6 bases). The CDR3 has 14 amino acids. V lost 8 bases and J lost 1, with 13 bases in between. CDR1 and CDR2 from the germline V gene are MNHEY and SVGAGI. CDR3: CASGKLAGTDTQYF. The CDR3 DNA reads TGTGCCAGCGGCAAGTTAGCGGGCACAGATACGCAGTATTTT.

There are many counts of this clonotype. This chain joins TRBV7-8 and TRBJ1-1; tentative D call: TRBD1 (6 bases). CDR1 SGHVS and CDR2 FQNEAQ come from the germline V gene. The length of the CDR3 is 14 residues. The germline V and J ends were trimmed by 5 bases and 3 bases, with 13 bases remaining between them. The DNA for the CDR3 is TGTGCCAGCAGCCTGGGGGGCCTGGACACTGAAGCTTTCTTT. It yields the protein CASSLGGLDTEAFF.

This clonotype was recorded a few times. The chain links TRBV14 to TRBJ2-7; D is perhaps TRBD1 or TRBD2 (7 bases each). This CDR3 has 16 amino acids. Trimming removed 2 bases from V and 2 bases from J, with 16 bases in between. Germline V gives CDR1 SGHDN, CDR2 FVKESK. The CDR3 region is CASSQMTGRGTYEQYF. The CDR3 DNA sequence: TGTGCCAGCAGCCAAATGACAGGGAGGGGGACCTACGAGCAGTACTTC.

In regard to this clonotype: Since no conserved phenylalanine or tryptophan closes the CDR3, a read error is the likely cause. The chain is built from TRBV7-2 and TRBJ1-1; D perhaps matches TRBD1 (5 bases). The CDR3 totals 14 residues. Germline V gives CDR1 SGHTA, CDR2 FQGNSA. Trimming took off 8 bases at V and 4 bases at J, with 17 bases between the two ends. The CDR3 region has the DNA TGTGCCAGCCGCTCCCCATCAGGGCCCACTGAAGCTTTCCTT. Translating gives CASRSPSGPTEAFL.

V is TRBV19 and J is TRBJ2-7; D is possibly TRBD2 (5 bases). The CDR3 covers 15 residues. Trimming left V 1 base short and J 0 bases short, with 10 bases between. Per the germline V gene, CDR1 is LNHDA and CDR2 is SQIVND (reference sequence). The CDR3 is CASSIGHGNSYEQYF. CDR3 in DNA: TGTGCCAGTAGTATAGGGCACGGGAACTCCTACGAGCAGTACTTC.

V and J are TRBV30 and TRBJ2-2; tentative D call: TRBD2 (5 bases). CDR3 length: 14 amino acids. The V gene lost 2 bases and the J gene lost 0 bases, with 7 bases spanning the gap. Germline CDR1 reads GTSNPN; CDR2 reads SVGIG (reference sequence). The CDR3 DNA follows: TGTGCCTGGAGTCCCGGGGCGAACACCGGGGAGCTGTTTTTT. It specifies CAWSPGANTGELFF.

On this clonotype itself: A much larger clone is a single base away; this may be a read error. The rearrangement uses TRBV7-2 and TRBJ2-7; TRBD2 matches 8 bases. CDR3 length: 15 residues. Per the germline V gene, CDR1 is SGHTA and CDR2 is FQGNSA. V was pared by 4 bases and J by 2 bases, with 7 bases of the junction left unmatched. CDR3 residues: CASSSRGGPTYEQYF. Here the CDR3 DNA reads TGTGCCAGCAGCTCCCGCGGGGGGCCTACCTACGAGCAGTACTTC.

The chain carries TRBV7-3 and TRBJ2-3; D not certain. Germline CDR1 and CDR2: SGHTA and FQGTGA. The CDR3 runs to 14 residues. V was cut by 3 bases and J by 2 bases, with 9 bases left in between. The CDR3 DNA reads TGTGCCAGCAGCTTGGACCCTTTCACAGATACGCAGTATTTT. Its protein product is CASSLDPFTDTQYF.